This paragraph reports one T cell receptor (beta chain). The data stem from a study of T cell changes during pregnancy in multiple sclerosis. V lost 6 bases, J lost 6 bases, and 6 bases stayed unmatched. CDR3 length: 13 amino acids. The V gene's germline CDR1 is SGHVS and CDR2 FNYEAQ. Data came from immunoSEQ multiplex PCR; TCRdb stores just in-frame clones and leaves some out. The repertoire holds around 78,000 clones, with just over 90% as singletons. This chain joins TRBV7-6 and TRBJ2-3, with 7 bases lining up with TRBD2. The source is a female donor with multiple sclerosis, enrolled in a pregnancy study. Sequenced here: peripheral blood, sampled in the second trimester of pregnancy. CDR3: CASRRTSRDTQYF. The CDR3 DNA sequence: TGTGCCAGCAGGCGGACTAGTAGGGATACGCAGTATTTT.